This T cell receptor (beta chain) comes out of a study of T cells in women clearing cervical HPV infection. V lost 5 bases, J lost 5 bases, and 5 bases stayed unmatched. The CDR3 length is 13 residues. Here immunoSEQ multiplex PCR was the method, and the copy in TCRdb shows in-frame clones only, minus some. The table lists tens of thousands of clones, with 0.8% to 1% in the top ten. Turning to this clone: The read ends 3 residues early relative to the CDR3; the germline J gene fills the gap.

What was sequenced was blood buffy coat. J is TRBJ2-5 and V is TRBV12-3 or TRBV12-4; 7 bases match TRBD1. This sequence was found in a woman aged 18 to 75 with a cervical HPV16 infection that either progressed to CIN3+ or cleared (not recorded which). The DNA read from the CDR3 is TGTGCCAGCAGTGGGACAGTAGGGGAGACC. It encodes CASSGTVGET. The CDR3 in full is CASSGTVGETQYF.